This T cell receptor beta chain appears in the sequencing data of a study of spatial heterogeneity in lung cancer. Trimming left V 5 bases short and J 0 bases short, with 5 bases between. This CDR3 is 13 amino acids long. TCRdb ran MiXCR on the 5' RACE reads and lists one entry per CDR3 protein. The sample lists some 96,000 distinct CDR3 sequences; 3.5% to 5% were seen once. Time point given: sample taken at primary tumor resection. This clonotype has ten or more counts. Its antigen is unknown. Study results and caveats: Counts of expanded alpha and beta TCRs within tumors tracked the tumor nonsynonymous mutation count.

This sequence originates from a male donor with early-stage non-small cell lung cancer. The rearrangement joins TRBV12-3 or TRBV12-4 to TRBJ1-3; D gene ambiguous. The sequencing here drew on lung tumor tissue, taken at surgery. CDR3 residues: CASSTNSGNTIYF. In DNA form, the CDR3 reads TGTGCCAGCAGTACAAACTCTGGAAACACCATATATTTT.